This T cell receptor (beta chain) is drawn from a study of T-cell reconstitution after alpha-beta-depleted transplantation in children. A library of TCRbeta sequences, prepared with unique molecular identifiers, was generated. TCRdb itself ran the PCR reads through MiXCR, one entry per CDR3 protein. The table includes about 230,000 distinct CDR3 sequences, approximately 9.9% detected once. This clonotype was seen many times. Germline assignment: CDR1 SQVTM and CDR2 ANQGSEA. Trimming removed 6 bases from V and 4 bases from J, with 24 bases in between. The CDR3 length is 16 residues. J is TRBJ1-1 and V is TRBV29-1; a possible D gene is TRBD1 (6 bases). This clonotype originated in a human donor who donated a stem cell graft to a child with SCID. Sequenced material: PBMCs from the stem cell graft donor, taken from the stem cell graft. CDR3 sequence (DNA): TGCAGCGTCCGGGGGGGCAGGGTGAGTTGGGGCACTGAAGCTTTCTTT. It is translated as CSVRGGRVSWGTEAFF.